A single T cell receptor beta chain is shown here with its context. The antigen is not known. Here immunoSEQ multiplex PCR was the method, and the copy in TCRdb shows in-frame clones only, minus some. The sample holds 120,000 or so clones, less than 95% seen once. The data were obtained in a study of T cell responses to AZD1222 COVID-19 vaccine. Overall study context: Second doses at about 4 or about 12 weeks were pooled.

Study-level results: Females made up more of the donors, who were largely white British, and clonal diversity may have come out too low. Increases in Spike-specific TCR breadth and depth were seen after two AZD1222 doses.

This CDR3 comprises 13 residues. V lost 2 bases to trimming and J lost 7 bases, with 9 bases between them. CDR1 and CDR2 (germline): SGHTA, FQGNSA. Sample: peripheral blood, taken on day 0 of AZD1222 vaccination. The sequence was obtained from an adult in good health. The chain combines TRBV7-2 with TRBJ1-5; D is unclear. In DNA, the CDR3 is TGTGCCAGCAGCTTAACCTGGGAACAGCCCCAGCATTTT. As protein: CASSLTWEQPQHF.